This TCR beta chain was documented in a study of PD-1 blockade in classical Hodgkin lymphoma. Germline CDR1 reads ENHRY; CDR2 reads SYGVKD. The CDR3 is 12 amino acids. Trimming left V 6 bases short and J 3 bases short, with 8 bases between. Libraries were prepared by immunoSEQ multiplex PCR; TCRdb keeps only in-frame clonotypes and omits some of them. This sample has some 64,000 clones, with about 87% found just once. Relapses following autologous stem cell transplantation were seen in all patients, with brentuximab vedotin exposure varying. Notes on this clone: No antigen is known for it.

Findings and limits, study-wide: Differences between repertoires have undefined causes, possibly disease activity or prior therapy. Healthy donors reportedly exceeded newly diagnosed patients in baseline TCR diversity. Whoever responded completely had baseline diversity much like that seen in newly diagnosed patients. By C4D1, diversity of CD4+ TCRs had risen significantly, whereas that of CD8+ TCRs had not.

This receptor was taken from a human donor with classical Hodgkin lymphoma. The source was peripheral blood mononuclear cells (PBMCs), collected at baseline. V usage is TRBV10-3 and J usage is TRBJ1-2; D ambiguous. This chain's CDR3 is CAISPEHYGYTF. CDR3 nucleotides: TGTGCCATCAGCCCAGAGCACTATGGCTACACCTTC.